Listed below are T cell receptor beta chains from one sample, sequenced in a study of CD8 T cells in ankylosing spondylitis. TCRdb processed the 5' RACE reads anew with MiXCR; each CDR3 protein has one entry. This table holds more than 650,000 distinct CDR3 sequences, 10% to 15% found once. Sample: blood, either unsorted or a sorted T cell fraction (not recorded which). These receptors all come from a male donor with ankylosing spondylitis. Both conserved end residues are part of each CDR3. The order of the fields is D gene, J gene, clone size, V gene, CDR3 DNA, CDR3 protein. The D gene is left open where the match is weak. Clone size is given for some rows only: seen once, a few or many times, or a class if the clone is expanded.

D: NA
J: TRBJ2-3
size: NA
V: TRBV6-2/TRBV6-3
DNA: TGTGCCAGCAGTTACTCGTGGAGGGGGCTGGATACGCAGTATTTT
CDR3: CASSYSWRGLDTQYF

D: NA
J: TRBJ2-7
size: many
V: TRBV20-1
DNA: TGCAGTGCTAGTCGGGGACACCTCTCTTGGGAGCAGTACTTC
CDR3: CSASRGHLSWEQYF

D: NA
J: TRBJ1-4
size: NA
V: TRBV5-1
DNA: TGCGCCAGCAGCTTTCTTACGGGGGCAGGTGAAAAACTGTTTTTT
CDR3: CASSFLTGAGEKLFF

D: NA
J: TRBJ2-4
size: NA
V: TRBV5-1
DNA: TGCGCCAGCAGCTTGGCGCGAGATCTTGTATCGGACATTCAGTACTTC
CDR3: CASSLARDLVSDIQYF

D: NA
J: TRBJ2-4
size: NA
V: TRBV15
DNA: TGTGCCACCAGCAGTGAGCACCTAGCCAAAAACATTCAGTACTTC
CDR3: CATSSEHLAKNIQYF

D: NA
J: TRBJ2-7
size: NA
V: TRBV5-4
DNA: TGTGCCAGCAGCTTACAGGACCGTTACGAGCAGTACTTC
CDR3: CASSLQDRYEQYF

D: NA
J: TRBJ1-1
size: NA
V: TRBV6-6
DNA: TGTGCCAGCAGACCGCTACGGACTGAAGCTTTCTTT
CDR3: CASRPLRTEAFF

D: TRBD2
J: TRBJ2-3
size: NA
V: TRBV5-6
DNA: TGTGCCAGCAGCTCCAGGCGGGAGCGCACAGATACGCAGTATTTT
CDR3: CASSSRRERTDTQYF

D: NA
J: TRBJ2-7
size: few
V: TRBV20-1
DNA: TGCAGTGCTCTCGGGAGACCCTCCTACGAGCAGTACTTC
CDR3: CSALGRPSYEQYF

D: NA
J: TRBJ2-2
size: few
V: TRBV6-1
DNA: TGTGCCAGCAGGCAGATCGGGTACACCGGGGAGCTGTTTTTT
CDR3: CASRQIGYTGELFF

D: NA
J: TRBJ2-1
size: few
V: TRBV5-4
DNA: TGTGCCAGCAGCTTGTCCCGCGGTAGTAGCGGTAAGCAGTTCTTC
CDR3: CASSLSRGSSGKQFF

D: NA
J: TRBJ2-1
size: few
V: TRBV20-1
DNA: TGCAGTGCTAGGGACCTACGCCGGGCTGAGCAGTTCTTC
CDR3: CSARDLRRAEQFF

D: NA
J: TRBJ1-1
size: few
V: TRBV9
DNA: TGTGCCAGCAGTGGGGTAGGGGGCACTGAAGCTTTCTTT
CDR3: CASSGVGGTEAFF

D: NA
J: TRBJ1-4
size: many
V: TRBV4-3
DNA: TGCGCCAGCAGCGATGAGTTAAGGGGCGTTGGAGACGGGATAAATGAAAAACTGTTTTTT
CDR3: CASSDELRGVGDGINEKLFF

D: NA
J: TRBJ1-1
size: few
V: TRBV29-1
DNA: TGCAGCGTGGTATTGGGGGGGCTGGACACTGAAGCTTTCTTT
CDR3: CSVVLGGLDTEAFF

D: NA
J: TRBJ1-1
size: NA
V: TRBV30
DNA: TGTGCCTGGACCCTAAGGGGGGGACAAATGAACACTGAAGCTTTCTTT
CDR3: CAWTLRGGQMNTEAFF

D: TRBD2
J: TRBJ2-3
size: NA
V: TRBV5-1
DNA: TGCGCCAGCAGCATCGAGGGCGGGGGGCTAGATACGCAGTATTTT
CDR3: CASSIEGGGLDTQYF

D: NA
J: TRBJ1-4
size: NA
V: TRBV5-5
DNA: TGTGCCAGCAGCTTGGACCAGCGGGGTAATGAAAAACTGTTTTTT
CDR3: CASSLDQRGNEKLFF

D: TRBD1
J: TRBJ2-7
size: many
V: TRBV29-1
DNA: TGCAGCGTTGAAAAGACAGGGGGCGAAGTGGGCGAGCAGTACTTC
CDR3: CSVEKTGGEVGEQYF

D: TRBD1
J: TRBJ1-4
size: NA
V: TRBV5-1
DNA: TGCGCCAGCCGACCCGGGACAGGGGTTGAAAAACTGTTTTTT
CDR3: CASRPGTGVEKLFF

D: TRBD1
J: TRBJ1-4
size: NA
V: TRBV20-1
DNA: TGCAGTGCTAGTAGTGGACAGGGGGCGTCTGAAAAACTGTTTTTT
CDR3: CSASSGQGASEKLFF

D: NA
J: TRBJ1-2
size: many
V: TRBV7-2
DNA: TGTGCCAGCAGCTTCTACTCTGGCTACACCTTC
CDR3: CASSFYSGYTF

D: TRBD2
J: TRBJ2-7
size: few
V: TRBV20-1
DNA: TGCAGTGCTAGCAGCGGGGGGGCGTTCGAGCAGTACTTC
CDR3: CSASSGGAFEQYF

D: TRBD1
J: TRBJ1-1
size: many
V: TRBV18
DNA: TGTGCCAGCTCAAGGGACAGGGTTGAAGCTTTCTTT
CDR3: CASSRDRVEAFF

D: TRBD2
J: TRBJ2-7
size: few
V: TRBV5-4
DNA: TGTGCCAGCAGCTGGTCCGGGACTAGCGGATCCTACGAGCAGTACTTC
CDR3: CASSWSGTSGSYEQYF

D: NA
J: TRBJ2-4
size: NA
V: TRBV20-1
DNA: TGCAGTGCTAGCCCAATCCGGGAGCTCCGGAACATTCAGTACTTC
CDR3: CSASPIRELRNIQYF

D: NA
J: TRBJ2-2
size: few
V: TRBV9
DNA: TGTGCCAGCAGCGGAGCCTCCCCCGCCGGGGAGCTGTTTTTT
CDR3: CASSGASPAGELFF

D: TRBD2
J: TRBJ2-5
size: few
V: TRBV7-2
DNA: TGTGCCAGCAGCCTGAGCGGGATGGAGACCCAGTACTTC
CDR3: CASSLSGMETQYF

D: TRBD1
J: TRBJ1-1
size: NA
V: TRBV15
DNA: TGTGCCACCAGGGGACAGGGAAACACTGAAGCTTTCTTT
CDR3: CATRGQGNTEAFF

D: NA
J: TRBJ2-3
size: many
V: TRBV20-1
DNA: TGCAGTGCTAGAGACCTAGGAGACCAGAGGGAAGGCACAGATACGCAGTATTTT
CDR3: CSARDLGDQREGTDTQYF

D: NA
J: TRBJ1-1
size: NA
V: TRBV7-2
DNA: TGTGCCAGCAGCCCGAGGGGGGGACCCCTCTTTGCTTTCTTT
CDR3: CASSPRGGPLFAFF

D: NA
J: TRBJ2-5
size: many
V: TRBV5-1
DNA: TGCGCCAGCAGCTTCGGTGCGGAAGAGACCCAGTACTTC
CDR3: CASSFGAEETQYF

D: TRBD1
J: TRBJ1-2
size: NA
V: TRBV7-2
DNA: TGTGCCAGCAGCTCCGGACAGGCGGTTAACTATGGCTACACCTTC
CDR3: CASSSGQAVNYGYTF

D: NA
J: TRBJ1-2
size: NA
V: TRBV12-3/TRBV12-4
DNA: TGTGCCAGCAGTTCCCCCCCCGGCCACTATGGCTACACCTTC
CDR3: CASSSPPGHYGYTF

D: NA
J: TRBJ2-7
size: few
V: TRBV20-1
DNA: TGCAGTGCTAGTACCGGGACCGCCTACGAGCAGTACTTC
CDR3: CSASTGTAYEQYF

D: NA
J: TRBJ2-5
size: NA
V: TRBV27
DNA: TGTGCCAGCGCCCAGGGACATTACCAAGAGACCCAGTACTTC
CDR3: CASAQGHYQETQYF

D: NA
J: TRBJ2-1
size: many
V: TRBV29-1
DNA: TGCAGCGTTGGGGCGTATGAGCAGTTCTTC
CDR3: CSVGAYEQFF

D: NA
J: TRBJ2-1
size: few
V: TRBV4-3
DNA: TGCGCCAGCAGCCAAGATCGCGGATTAGGCTACAATGAGCAGTTCTTC
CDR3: CASSQDRGLGYNEQFF

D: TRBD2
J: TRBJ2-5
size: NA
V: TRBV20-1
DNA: TGCAGTTTCACCCTCGCGGGAGTCGGGGAGACCCAGTACTTC
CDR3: CSFTLAGVGETQYF

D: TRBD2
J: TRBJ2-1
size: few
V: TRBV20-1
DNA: TGCAGTGCGGCGAGCGGGACCCCCGGCAATGAGCAGTTCTTC
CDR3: CSAASGTPGNEQFF

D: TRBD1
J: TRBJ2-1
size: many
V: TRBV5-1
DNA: TGCGCCAGCAGCTTGCTGACAGGGGGGAATGAGCAGTTCTTC
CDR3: CASSLLTGGNEQFF

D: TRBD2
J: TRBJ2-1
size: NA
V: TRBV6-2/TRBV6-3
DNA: TGTGCCAGCAAACCGAGCGGGAGGGCCTCGTTCTTC
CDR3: CASKPSGRASFF

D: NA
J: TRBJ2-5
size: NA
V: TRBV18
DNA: TGTGCCAGCTCACCAAGGATAGGCCAAGAGACCCAGTACTTC
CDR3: CASSPRIGQETQYF

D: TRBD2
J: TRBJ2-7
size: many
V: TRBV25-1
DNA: TGTGCCAGCAGTGTCGCGGGGGGTACCTACGAGCAGTACTTC
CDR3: CASSVAGGTYEQYF

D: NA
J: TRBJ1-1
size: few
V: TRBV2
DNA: TGTGCCAGCAGTGAAGGACAGTACACTGAAGCTTTCTTT
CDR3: CASSEGQYTEAFF

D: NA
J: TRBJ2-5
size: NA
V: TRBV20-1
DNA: TGCAGTGCTAGAGTGCGGGGGCGCGGGGAGACCCAGTACTTC
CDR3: CSARVRGRGETQYF

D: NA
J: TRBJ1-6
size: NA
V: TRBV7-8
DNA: TGTGCCAGCAGCTTAGAAACCCCGTTCGGTGATTCACCCCTCCACTTT
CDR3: CASSLETPFGDSPLHF

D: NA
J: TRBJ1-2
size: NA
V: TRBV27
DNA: TGTGCCAGCAGTTCCTTGGGAGGGAGCGGCTATGGCTACACCTTC
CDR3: CASSSLGGSGYGYTF

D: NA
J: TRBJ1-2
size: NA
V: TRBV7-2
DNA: TGTGCCAGCAGCTTACTAGCAGCGAGTAACTATGGCTACACCTTC
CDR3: CASSLLAASNYGYTF

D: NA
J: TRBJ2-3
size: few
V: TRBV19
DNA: TGTGCCAGTAGTATCTTTGGATATAGCACAGATACGCAGTATTTT
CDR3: CASSIFGYSTDTQYF

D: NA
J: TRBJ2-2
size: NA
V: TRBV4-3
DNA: TGCGCCAGCAGCCAAGAACCCCTTGGGACCGGGGAGCTGTTTTTT
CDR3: CASSQEPLGTGELFF

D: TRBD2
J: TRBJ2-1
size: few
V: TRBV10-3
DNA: TGTGCCATCAGCCCACTAGCGGATGAGCAGTTCTTC
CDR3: CAISPLADEQFF

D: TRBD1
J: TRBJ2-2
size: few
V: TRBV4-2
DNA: TGTGCCAGCAGCCAAGCTCCCTCGGGACAGGGGAACACCGGGGAGCTGTTTTTT
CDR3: CASSQAPSGQGNTGELFF

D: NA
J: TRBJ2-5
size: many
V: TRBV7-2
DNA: TGTGCCAGCAGCCTCATGGGGTCCCAAGAGACCCAGTACTTC
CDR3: CASSLMGSQETQYF

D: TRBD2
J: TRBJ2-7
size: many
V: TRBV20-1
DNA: TGCAGTGCCAAACGGACTAGCGGGAGCCACGAGCAGTACTTC
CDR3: CSAKRTSGSHEQYF

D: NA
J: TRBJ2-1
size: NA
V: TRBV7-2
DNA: TGTGCCAGCAGCTTCAGCCAGAGCTCCTACAATGAGCAGTTCTTC
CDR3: CASSFSQSSYNEQFF

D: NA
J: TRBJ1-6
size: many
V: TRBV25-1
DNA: TGTGCCAGCAGCGACCTGGCGGCCCTCAATTCACCCCTCCACTTT
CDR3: CASSDLAALNSPLHF

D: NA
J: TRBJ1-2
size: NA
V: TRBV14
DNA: TGTGCCAGTCGGGCCGCTGGGGCGAGGGGCTACACCTTC
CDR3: CASRAAGARGYTF

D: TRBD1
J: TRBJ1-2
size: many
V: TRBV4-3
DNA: TGCGCCAGCAGCCAAGTGATTGGGACAGACTATGGCTACACCTTC
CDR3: CASSQVIGTDYGYTF

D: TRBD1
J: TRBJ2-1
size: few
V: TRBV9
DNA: TGTGCCAGCAGCAGGGACAGGCACTTCAATGAGCAGTTCTTC
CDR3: CASSRDRHFNEQFF